The clone carrying this T cell receptor beta chain was found once. Sequencing was performed with immunoSEQ multiplex PCR; in TCRdb, only in-frame clones are kept and a portion is missing. In the table there are about 48,000 clones, around 87% of which are singletons. This entry belongs to a study of blood T cell repertoires in COVID-19. Study at large: The United States, Italy and Spain provided the acute and convalescent COVID-19 samples.

V was pared by 6 bases and J by 7 bases, with 1 base of the junction left unmatched. Per the germline V gene, CDR1 is LNHDA and CDR2 is SQIVND (reference sequence). The CDR3 spans 11 residues. The origin of this receptor is a human donor in a cohort sampled during active COVID-19. This chain connects TRBV19 to TRBJ2-7, with 9 bases aligning to TRBD1. The sequenced sample was peripheral blood. The CDR3 coding sequence is TGTGCCAGTAGGGGACAGGGTGAGCAGTACTTC. Its protein is CASRGQGEQYF.